A selection of T cell receptor beta chains follows, all from one sample in a study of T cells after yellow fever vaccination. TCRdb fed the 5' RACE reads into MiXCR, producing one record per CDR3 protein. This table holds approximately 27,000 distinct CDR3 sequences, around 5.5% found once. This sample comprised PBMCs, either bulk or a sorted T-cell subset (CD4+, CD8+, memory, or dextramer-sorted; not recorded which), obtained 15 days after the yellow fever booster vaccination. Receptors originate from a man aged 25-45 years who received the YFV17D yellow fever vaccine. Both conserved end residues are part of each CDR3. The D gene is left open where the match is weak. Only some rows state a clone size, as once, few, many or a class for expanded clones.

TRBJ2-2 | - | TRBV7-2 | many | 15 | TGTGCCAGCAGCTTAAAAGGGGGGTCCACCGGGGAGCTGTTTTTT | CASSLKGGSTGELFF
TRBJ1-2 | TRBD1 | TRBV20-1 | many | 13 | TGCAGGTCCGGGACAGTGAACGGCTATGGCTACACCTTC | CRSGTVNGYGYTF
TRBJ2-2 | - | TRBV4-3 | many | 17 | TGCGCCAGCAGCCGAAACCACCGGGGATCATACACCGGGGAGCTGTTTTTT | CASSRNHRGSYTGELFF
TRBJ2-7 | - | TRBV6-2/TRBV6-3 | many | 12 | TGTGCCAGCAGTTACCCCCCTAGCGAGCAGTACTTC | CASSYPPSEQYF
TRBJ2-3 | - | TRBV6-1 | many | 14 | TGTGCCACCCAGGACAGCCGGGGGGCGGATACGCAGTATTTT | CATQDSRGADTQYF
TRBJ2-5 | - | TRBV7-6 | many | 11 | TGTGCCAGCAGCGCCCAAGAGACCCAGTACTTC | CASSAQETQYF
TRBJ2-3 | - | TRBV10-3 | many | 13 | TGTGCCATCAGTGGGGATAACACAGATACGCAGTATTTT | CAISGDNTDTQYF
TRBJ2-1 | TRBD2 | TRBV3-1 | many | 12 | TGTGCCAGCGCCCCGGGGGGTCACCTGCAGTTCTTC | CASAPGGHLQFF
TRBJ2-3 | - | TRBV7-9 | - | 14 | TGTGCCAGCGGCACCCGGCTGGTCTGCGGTACGCAGTATTTT | CASGTRLVCGTQYF
TRBJ1-1 | - | TRBV5-1 | medium-sized | 14 | TGCGCCAGCAGCTTGCGGGGGGCGAGCACTGAAGCTTTCTTT | CASSLRGASTEAFF
TRBJ2-5 | - | TRBV28 | many | 15 | TGTGCCAGCAGTCCTTTGGGCCCGTACCAAGAGACCCAGTACTTC | CASSPLGPYQETQYF
TRBJ2-1 | - | TRBV29-1 | many | 13 | TGCAGCGTTGAATGGGCTTCGGGCAATGAGCAGTTCTTC | CSVEWASGNEQFF
TRBJ1-5 | - | TRBV7-8 | many | 15 | TGTGCCAGCAGCCCTGGTAGGGACGTCCTTCGGCCCCAGCATTTT | CASSPGRDVLRPQHF
TRBJ2-2 | - | TRBV9 | many | 16 | TGTGCCAGCAGCGTCGGACAAGGGGGGACTACCGGGGAGCTGTTTTTT | CASSVGQGGTTGELFF
TRBJ2-3 | - | TRBV20-1 | many | 15 | TGCAGTGCTCTCCTCGGCCAGGCCCGCACAGATACGCAGTATTTT | CSALLGQARTDTQYF
TRBJ1-5 | - | TRBV6-2/TRBV6-3 | many | 13 | TGTGCCAGTGACAGAGATAGCAATCAGCCCCAGCATTTT | CASDRDSNQPQHF
TRBJ1-6 | TRBD1 | TRBV20-1 | many | 14 | TGCAGTGCTAGACCGGGACAGGGCGGTTCACCCCTCCACTTT | CSARPGQGGSPLHF
TRBJ2-5 | TRBD1 | TRBV12-3/TRBV12-4 | many | 15 | TGTGCCAGCAGTCAGCCCCGGCAGGGGGAAGAGACCCAGTACTTC | CASSQPRQGEETQYF
TRBJ2-1 | - | TRBV4-3 | many | 15 | TGCGCCAGCAGCCAAGATCGCGGGAACCACAATGAGCAGTTCTTC | CASSQDRGNHNEQFF
TRBJ1-5 | - | TRBV3-1 | many | 16 | TGTGCCAGCAGCCAAGGGGACATGGCTCGCAATCAGCCCCAGCATTTT | CASSQGDMARNQPQHF
TRBJ2-1 | - | TRBV3-1 | many | 16 | TGTGCCAGCAGCTCTACGGGACGGCGCTCCTACAATGAGCAGTTCTTC | CASSSTGRRSYNEQFF
TRBJ2-7 | - | TRBV20-1 | many | 12 | TGCAGTACACTAGTCGGAGAGTACGAGCAGTACTTC | CSTLVGEYEQYF
TRBJ2-3 | TRBD2 | TRBV20-1 | few | 16 | TGCAGTGCTCTTTCAACTAGCGGAGGGGCAACAGATACGCAGTATTTT | CSALSTSGGATDTQYF
TRBJ1-4 | - | TRBV4-1 | many | 13 | TGCGCCAGCCGCAGGGTTGGTAATGAAAAACTGTTTTTT | CASRRVGNEKLFF
TRBJ2-3 | - | TRBV20-1 | many | 13 | TGCAGTGCTAGAGATTCCCGCACAGATACGCAGTATTTT | CSARDSRTDTQYF
TRBJ2-5 | TRBD2 | TRBV7-2 | many | 15 | TGTGCCAGCAGCCAAAGACTAGCGGGAGCAGAGACCCAGTACTTC | CASSQRLAGAETQYF
TRBJ2-1 | - | TRBV6-2/TRBV6-3 | many | 10 | TGTGCCAGCAGTAATAATGAGCAGTTCTTC | CASSNNEQFF
TRBJ2-2 | - | TRBV30 | many | 13 | TGTGCCTGGGCCGGGGCGAACACCGGGGAGCTGTTTTTT | CAWAGANTGELFF
TRBJ2-5 | - | TRBV19 | many | 12 | TGTGCCAGTAGTAGGACACCGGAGACCCAGTACTTC | CASSRTPETQYF
TRBJ2-7 | - | TRBV28 | many | 10 | TGTGCCAGCAGTTGGAGGGAGCAGTACTTC | CASSWREQYF
TRBJ2-5 | TRBD2 | TRBV19 | many | 15 | TGTGCCAGTAGTATTTTGGCTAGCGGCCAAGAGACCCAGTACTTC | CASSILASGQETQYF
TRBJ1-2 | - | TRBV6-5 | many | 13 | TGTGCCGCTAAGCTGGGGGGCGGTTATGGCTACACCTTC | CAAKLGGGYGYTF
TRBJ2-3 | - | TRBV2 | many | 14 | TGTGCCAGCAGTGAATTACAGGCCACAGATACGCAGTATTTT | CASSELQATDTQYF
TRBJ2-2 | - | TRBV10-3 | many | 13 | TGTGCCATCCCTCGGACCGAGTTCGGGGAGCTGTTTTTT | CAIPRTEFGELFF